This TCR beta chain was recovered during a study of Tregs in tolerant kidney transplant recipients. About the research overall: Recipients received nonmyeloablative bone marrow transplants from related graft donors, with transient mixed chimerism. Findings and limits, study-wide: Nucleotide sequences could not be compared across some patients' samples due to primer changes. Biological reproducibility was not directly addressed, but technical replication error appeared minimal.

Sequencing used immunoSEQ multiplex PCR; TCRdb keeps in-frame clones, though not all of them. The profile covers 55,000 to 80,000 clones, with 98% appearing a single time and around 0.3% taken by the ten largest. An overnight rest at 37°C with about 200 IU/ml IL-2 preceded regulatory T cell sorting from thawed PBMCs. CDR1 is MNHEY and CDR2 is SMNVEV in the germline V gene (reference sequence). Trimming left V 6 bases short and J 0 bases short, with 15 bases between. This CDR3 region has 15 residues. This clone was counted once. Its antigen is currently unknown. The specimen comprised Tregs from blood, sampled before the transplant. The chain employs TRBV27 and TRBJ2-7, with D maybe TRBD1 (6 bases). The clonotype comes from a human donor who received a combined kidney and bone marrow transplant. In DNA form, the CDR3 reads TGTGCCAGCAGAACCTGGACAGTTCACTCCTACGAGCAGTACTTC. Translation: CASRTWTVHSYEQYF.